This TCR beta chain was recorded in a study of CD8 T cells in Susac syndrome. Study-wide findings and caveats: The study's TCR sequencing and HLA analysis covered a relatively small number of individuals, and the study acknowledged this.

In germline, CDR1 is SEHNR, CDR2 FQNEAQ (reference sequence). V dropped 3 bases and J dropped 7; count of bases not matched to a gene: 4. The CDR3 runs 14 residues. Random hexamers were used to reverse transcribe the RNA input (about 0.45 to 1 ug). Multiplex PCR with immunoSEQ amplified the TCR beta CDR3 across 54 Vbeta and 13 Jbeta. TCRdb re-called the immunoSEQ multiplex PCR reads with MiXCR, one entry per CDR3 protein. The table lists approximately 120,000 distinct CDR3 sequences, about 90% of them singletons, with 0.2% to 0.25% in the top ten. In the case of this clonotype: The antigen remains unidentified.

The material sequenced was CD8+ T cells from PBMCs. This TCR was sampled from a human donor with multiple sclerosis. The rearrangement joins TRBV7-9 to TRBJ2-1; 9 bases are a match to TRBD2. The CDR3 sequence is CASSFSGSRNEQFF. The CDR3 region has the DNA TGTGCCAGCAGCTTTAGCGGGAGTAGAAATGAGCAGTTCTTC.